These 3 T cell receptor beta chains share one sample of origin, sequenced in a study of T cells in Graves' hyperthyroidism and ophthalmopathy. From RNA transcripts, TCR beta CDR3 regions were amplified. Carried out on the TCR CDR3, a first-round RT-PCR used the HTBI primer set. TCRdb processed the multiplex PCR reads anew with MiXCR; each CDR3 protein has one entry. The sample includes roughly 700,000 distinct CDR3 sequences, approximately 40% of them seen just once. Specimen: blood. These receptors all stem from a woman aged 40 to 50 with Graves' hyperthyroidism.

J is TRBJ1-2 and V is TRBV7-3; the D gene is possibly TRBD1 (5 bases). The V end lost 5 bases, the J end lost 6 bases, and 31 bases lay between the germline ends. CDR3 size: 19 residues. Germline V gene sequence: CDR1 SGHTA, CDR2 FQGTGA. The CDR3 coding sequence is TGTGCCAGCAGCCAACAGGCCCTATTAAACGGGCCCAACGCGGATGGCTACACCTTC. Its protein product is CASSQQALLNGPNADGYTF.

The V gene is TRBV20-1, the J gene TRBJ1-6; a weak D match, TRBD1 (5 bases). V gave up 2 bases and J gave up 4 bases, with 9 bases separating them. In germline, CDR1 is DFQATT, CDR2 SNEGSKA (reference sequence). The CDR3 is 14 amino acids. DNA for the CDR3: TGCAGTGCTAGACTCAGGACATATAATTCACCCCTCCACTTT. Amino acid sequence: CSARLRTYNSPLHF.

The chain uses TRBV5-8 and TRBJ1-2; 9 nucleotides match TRBD1. CDR3 length: 14 residues. The V gene's germline CDR1 is SGHTS and CDR2 YDEGEE. Trimming at V came to 0 bases and at J to 10 bases, leaving 7 bases not matched to a gene. CDR3 loop: CASSLASGTGNYTF. The CDR3 DNA reads as TGTGCCAGCAGCTTGGCGAGTGGGACAGGGAACTACACCTTC.